What follows describes a single T cell receptor beta chain. Its antigen target is currently unknown. One end of the junction is discordant with germline, which a read error may explain. Ophthalmopathy patients had moderately to severely active disease, with a Clinical Activity Score of 3 or more, a NOSPECS grade of 4 or more, and a disease duration of less than 3 months. The study excluded patients with uncontrolled infections, other autoimmune diseases, pregnancy or lactation. Diagnoses relied on clinical symptoms, serum thyroxine and TRAb, thyroid ultrasound and orbital computed tomography. Ficoll-Paque density gradient centrifugation was used to isolate PBMCs from 10 ml of fresh peripheral blood. Total RNA was extracted with Trizol reagent, and quality was checked on an Agilent 2100 Bioanalyzer. This specimen belongs to a study of T cells in Graves' hyperthyroidism and ophthalmopathy (dated by TCRdb to about 2019). Turning to the overall study: Peripheral blood was sampled at the time of initial diagnosis, prior to any treatment. To identify distinguishing TCR V-J signatures, a discovery cohort of roughly 100 patients was used, comprising 40 to 45 with Graves' ophthalmopathy and under 60 with stable Graves' hyperthyroidism. Prospective prediction of ophthalmopathy was tested in an independent validation cohort consisting of fewer than 20 hyperthyroidism patients and more than 15 patients who later progressed to ophthalmopathy. The 90 or so discovery patients were randomly split 7:3 into training and test sets. In addition, the study compared T-cell repertoires in thyroid tissue and in blood from about 6 Graves' hyperthyroidism patients. After blood sampling, hyperthyroidism patients were treated with methimazole at a starting dose of 30 mg daily, and ophthalmopathy patients were treated with high-dose intravenous methylprednisolone. TCR Vbeta CDR3 sequencing of 120 to 150 peripheral blood samples (fewer than 45 ophthalmopathy, around 80 hyperthyroidism and approximately 17 progressor patients) is reported in the paper. Here is what the overall study found, with its caveats: Blood samples also contained most of the expanded thyroid clonotypes (frequency above 0.001), which suggests that blood repertoires may reflect thyroid immune responses. Ophthalmopathy was separated from stable hyperthyroidism by a 13 V-J signature model, with approximately 90% sensitivity and roughly 81% specificity obtained in cross-validation and 80%/75% obtained in testing. No statistical method was used to fix the sample size in advance, and group allocation was not hidden from the investigators. During validation, the model predicted progression to ophthalmopathy a median of approximately 7 months ahead of onset, with almost 71% sensitivity and almost 75% specificity.

TCR beta CDR3 regions were amplified from RNA transcripts. A first-round RT-PCR of the TCR CDR3 used the HTBI primer set with the Qiagen OneStep RT-PCR kit. Libraries were constructed in a second round of multiplex PCR, after which size selection and purification were carried out. Sequencing of the libraries was done on an Illumina HiSeq2000 using paired-end 100 bp reads. In the original analysis: SOAPnuke was used to process the raw data, throwing out any read that contained adapters or uncalled bases, had a mean Phred below 15, or lacked an exact constant-primer or identifier match. COPE v1.2.5 was used to merge high-quality paired reads, and clonotypes were defined as unique nucleotide sequences. Clonotypes were aligned to IMGT TRBV, TRBD and TRBJ reference segments using MiTCR v1.1. The analysis included only V-J combinations with a frequency above 0.0001, which together covered 99% to 99.2% of the repertoires. A TCS score was defined as the ratio between F50 (clonal expansion) and ExV (chaos), using BLOSUM62-based TCRdist between CDR3 peptides within each V-J. Welch's t-statistics and random forest reduced 514 V-J features to some 14, which were used in a naive Bayes classifier (R e1071). Clones were called with MiXCR by TCRdb after fastp trimmed the public reads at Q25, and only in-frame beta chains were retained. Rows are unified per CDR3 protein, each entry keeping the most common DNA and genes. In this record, the V and J calls reflect TCRdb's handling and not the investigators' own analysis. This sample comprises about 600,000 distinct CDR3 sequences, 16% of them detected only once. Roughly 3.4% of the sample is held by the ten biggest clonotypes.

CDR3 length: 16 amino acids, cysteine to phenylalanine. Solely the CDR3 DNA is kept, with 48 bases framed from the first base. CDR1 and CDR2 (DFQATT, SNEGSKA) derive from the germline V gene (reference sequence). The receptor comes from a woman aged 40 to 49 with Graves' ophthalmopathy. Material: blood. The rearrangement combines TRBV20-1 with TRBJ2-1; TRBD2 matches 9 bases in the middle. The CDR3 in this case is CSARRASGDLYNEQLF. The DNA sequence follows: TGCAGTGCTAGAAGGGCTAGCGGGGACCTGTACAATGAGCAGCTCTTC.